A selection of T cell receptor beta chains follows, all from one sample in a study of CD8+CD57+ T cells in acquired aplastic anemia. MiXCR, applied by TCRdb to the reads, yields one record per CDR3 protein. The sample shows just over 450,000 distinct CDR3 sequences, 25% to 40% of them seen only once. The sequencing input was sorted CD4+, CD8+, or CD8+CD57+ T cells (not recorded which) from PBMCs. The origin of the receptors is a human donor with aplastic anemia. Both conserved end residues are part of each CDR3. Fields, in order: CDR3 protein, V gene, J gene.

CASSLELAGVGEQYF,TRBV5-1,TRBJ2-7
CARGQGRTEAFF,TRBV7-7,TRBJ1-1
CASSSAGGSQETQYF,TRBV7-3,TRBJ2-5
CASSLGLGSSYNSPLHF,TRBV5-4,TRBJ1-6
CASSSRSDSVSEETQYF,TRBV5-1,TRBJ2-5
CATSTEGGAGNEQFF,TRBV24-1,TRBJ2-1
CATSSNLQGKNEKLFF,TRBV15,TRBJ1-4
CSVGGGADTF,TRBV29-1,TRBJ1-2
CASSYSYDYEQYF,TRBV6-5,TRBJ2-7
CASSITTSGGRQYF,TRBV19,TRBJ2-3
CAISGGQGRGGTEAFF,TRBV10-3,TRBJ1-1
CASSFISDTQYF,TRBV7-2,TRBJ2-3
CASSQEEGLAGLETQYF,TRBV14,TRBJ2-5
CASSLIRESEQFF,TRBV7-3,TRBJ2-1
CASSDQGFSHGQYF,TRBV25-1,TRBJ2-7
CASSSVGLAGYEQFF,TRBV7-2,TRBJ2-1
CASSASKGGHEQYF,TRBV25-1,TRBJ2-7
CASSFGESNQPQHF,TRBV12-3/TRBV12-4,TRBJ1-5
CASSPPPGRDRSSYEQYF,TRBV11-2,TRBJ2-7
CASSILRDHTGELFF,TRBV19,TRBJ2-2
CCLIRDYGYTF,TRBV30,TRBJ1-2
CASSEQGTQYEQYF,TRBV25-1,TRBJ2-7
CASRPPSGGAEAFF,TRBV25-1,TRBJ1-1
CACSVGQGNTIYF,TRBV12-3/TRBV12-4,TRBJ1-3
CASSVGQGSYEQYF,TRBV2,TRBJ2-7
CASSLGRTTAYNEQFF,TRBV11-2,TRBJ2-1
CATSRDKAANYGYTF,TRBV15,TRBJ1-2
CASSDSAARVYNEQFF,TRBV25-1,TRBJ2-1
CASSFDRDTQYF,TRBV7-9,TRBJ2-3
CASSDARASNQPQHF,TRBV6-1,TRBJ1-5
CATSPPDPPATF,TRBV24-1,TRBJ1-2
CASSTSTRFHEQYF,TRBV25-1,TRBJ2-7
CASSEQGNDGEQYF,TRBV6-1,TRBJ2-7
CSAPGQGLGEQYF,TRBV20-1,NA
CASSSPGGLYGYTF,TRBV25-1,TRBJ1-2
CSAAGDRYEQYF,TRBV20-1,TRBJ2-7
CASSLARSSGYGYTF,TRBV7-9,TRBJ1-2
CATSRDGRGPETQYF,TRBV15,TRBJ2-5
CASSAVGGGYNEQFF,TRBV7-6,TRBJ2-1
CSVSGGALETQYF,TRBV29-1,TRBJ2-5
CASSGHLGQGTSYTF,TRBV5-1,TRBJ1-2
CASSNLQTPYGYTF,TRBV7-8,TRBJ1-2
CAWSAGVGYGYTF,TRBV30,TRBJ1-2
CASRTSGGAGTGEQFF,TRBV10-1,TRBJ2-1
CASSYSGGEGQPQHF,TRBV6-5,TRBJ1-5
CASSEARISIEAFF,TRBV2,TRBJ1-1
CSATPIVAGAYNEQFF,TRBV20-1,TRBJ2-1
CASSYWVDGEQETQYF,TRBV6-5,TRBJ2-5
CASSYPGAETQYF,TRBV6-5,TRBJ2-5
CASSQGQGRSYQETQYF,TRBV5-1,TRBJ2-5
CSASIGVVLYNEQFF,TRBV20-1,TRBJ2-1
CASSRGQEHSPLHF,TRBV3-1,TRBJ1-6
CASSTEMHNYGYTF,TRBV6-1,TRBJ1-2
CASSGQGVSGYTF,TRBV9,TRBJ1-2
CASSTSETGRGRSPLHF,TRBV2,TRBJ1-6
CASSSASHSGGIEAFF,TRBV5-1,TRBJ1-1
CASSRDSESPLHF,TRBV2,TRBJ1-6
CASSGYRDTDYEQYF,TRBV25-1,TRBJ2-7